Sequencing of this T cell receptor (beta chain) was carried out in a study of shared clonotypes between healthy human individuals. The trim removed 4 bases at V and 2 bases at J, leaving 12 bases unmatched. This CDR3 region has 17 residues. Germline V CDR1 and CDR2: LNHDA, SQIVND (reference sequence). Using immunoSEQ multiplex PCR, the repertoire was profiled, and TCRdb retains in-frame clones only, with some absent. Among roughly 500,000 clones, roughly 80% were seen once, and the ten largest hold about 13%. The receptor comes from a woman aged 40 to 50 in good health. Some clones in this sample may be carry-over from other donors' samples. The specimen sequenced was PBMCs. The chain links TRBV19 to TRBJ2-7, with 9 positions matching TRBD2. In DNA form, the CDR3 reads TGTGCCAGTAGTACTGGTGGATGGGCTAGCGGGACCTACGAGCAGTACTTC. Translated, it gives CASSTGGWASGTYEQYF.